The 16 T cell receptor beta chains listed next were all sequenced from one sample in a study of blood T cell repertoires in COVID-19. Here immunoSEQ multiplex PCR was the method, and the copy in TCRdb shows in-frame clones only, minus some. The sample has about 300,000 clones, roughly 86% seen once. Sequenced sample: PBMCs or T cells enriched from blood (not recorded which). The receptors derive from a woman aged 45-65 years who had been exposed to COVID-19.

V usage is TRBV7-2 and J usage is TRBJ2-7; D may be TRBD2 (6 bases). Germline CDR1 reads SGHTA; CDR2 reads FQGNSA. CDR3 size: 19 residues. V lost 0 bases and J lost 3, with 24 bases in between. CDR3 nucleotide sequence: TGTGCCAGCAGCTTAGCGCTGTCCGCGGGGTCACTCCGGGGCTACGAGCAGTACTTC. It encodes CASSLALSAGSLRGYEQYF.

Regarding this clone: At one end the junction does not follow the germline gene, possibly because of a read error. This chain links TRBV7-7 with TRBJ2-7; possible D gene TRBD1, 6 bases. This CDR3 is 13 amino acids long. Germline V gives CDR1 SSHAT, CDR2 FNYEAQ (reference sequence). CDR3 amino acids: CASSLRQEYEQYF. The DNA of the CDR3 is TGTGCTAGCAGCTTGAGACAGGAGTACGAGCAGTACTTC.

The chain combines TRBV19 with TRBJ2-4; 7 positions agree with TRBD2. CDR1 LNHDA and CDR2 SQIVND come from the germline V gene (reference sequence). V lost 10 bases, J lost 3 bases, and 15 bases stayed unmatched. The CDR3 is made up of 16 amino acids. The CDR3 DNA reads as TGTGCCACGGGGCGGAGGCTGGGAGGGTTCAAAAACATTCAGTACTTC. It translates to CATGRRLGGFKNIQYF.

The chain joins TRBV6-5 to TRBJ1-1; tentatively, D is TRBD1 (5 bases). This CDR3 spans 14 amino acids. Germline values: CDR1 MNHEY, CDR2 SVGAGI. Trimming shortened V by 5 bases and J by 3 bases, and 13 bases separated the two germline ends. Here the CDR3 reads CASSIGQGYTEAFF. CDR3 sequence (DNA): TGTGCCAGCAGTATTGGGCAGGGCTACACTGAAGCTTTCTTT.

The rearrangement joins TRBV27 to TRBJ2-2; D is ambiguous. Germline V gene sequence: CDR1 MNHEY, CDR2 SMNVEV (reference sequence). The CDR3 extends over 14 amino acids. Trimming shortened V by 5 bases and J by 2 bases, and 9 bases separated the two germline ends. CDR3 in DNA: TGTGCCAGCAGTAAAGAGCTAAACACCGGGGAGCTGTTTTTT. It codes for CASSKELNTGELFF.

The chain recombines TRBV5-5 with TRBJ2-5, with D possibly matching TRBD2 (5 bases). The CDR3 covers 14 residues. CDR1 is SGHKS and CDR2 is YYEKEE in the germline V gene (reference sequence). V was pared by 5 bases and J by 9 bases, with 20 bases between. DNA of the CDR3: TGTGCCAGCAGGCTTCAAGTGGCCCAGGAGGCCCAGTACTTC. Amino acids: CASRLQVAQEAQYF. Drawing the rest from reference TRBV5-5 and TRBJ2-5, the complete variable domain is DAGVTQSPTHLIKTRGQQVTLRCSPISGHKSVSWYQQVLGQGPQFIFQYYEKEERGRGNFPDRFSARQFPNYSSELNVNALLLGDSALYLCASRLQVAQEAQYFGPGTRLLVL.

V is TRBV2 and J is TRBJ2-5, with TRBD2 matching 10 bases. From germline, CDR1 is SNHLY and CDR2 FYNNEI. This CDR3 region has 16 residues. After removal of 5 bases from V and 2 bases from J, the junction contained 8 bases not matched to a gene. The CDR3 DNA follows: TGTGCCAGCAGTTCCGTTAGCGGGGGGTTTCAAGAGACCCAGTACTTC. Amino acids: CASSSVSGGFQETQYF.

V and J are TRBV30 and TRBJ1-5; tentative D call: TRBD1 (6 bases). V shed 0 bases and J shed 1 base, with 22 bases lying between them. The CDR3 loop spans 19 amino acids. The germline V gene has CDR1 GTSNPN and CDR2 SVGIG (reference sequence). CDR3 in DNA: TGTGCCTGGAGTGTATCACCGACGCACAGGGTGCTAAGCAATCAGCCCCAGCATTTT. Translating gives CAWSVSPTHRVLSNQPQHF.

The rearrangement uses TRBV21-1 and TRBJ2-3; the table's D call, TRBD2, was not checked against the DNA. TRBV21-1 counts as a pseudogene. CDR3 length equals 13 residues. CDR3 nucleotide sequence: TGTGCCAGCAGTTGCGGGGGGGCCTCTACGCAGTATTTT. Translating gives CASSCGGASTQYF.

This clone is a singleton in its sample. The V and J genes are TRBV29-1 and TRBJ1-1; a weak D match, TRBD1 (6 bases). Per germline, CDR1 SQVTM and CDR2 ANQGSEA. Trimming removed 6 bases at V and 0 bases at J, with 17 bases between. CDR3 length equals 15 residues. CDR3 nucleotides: TGCAGCGTCCCCGGGGGGGCGGGGATGAACACTGAAGCTTTCTTT. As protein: CSVPGGAGMNTEAFF.

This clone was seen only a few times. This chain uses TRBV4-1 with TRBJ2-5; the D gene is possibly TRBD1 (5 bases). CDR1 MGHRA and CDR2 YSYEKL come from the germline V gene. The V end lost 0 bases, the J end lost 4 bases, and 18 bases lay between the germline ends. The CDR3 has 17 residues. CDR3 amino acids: CASSQDWLTVGAETQYF. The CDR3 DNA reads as TGCGCCAGCAGCCAAGATTGGTTGACAGTTGGGGCAGAGACCCAGTACTTC.

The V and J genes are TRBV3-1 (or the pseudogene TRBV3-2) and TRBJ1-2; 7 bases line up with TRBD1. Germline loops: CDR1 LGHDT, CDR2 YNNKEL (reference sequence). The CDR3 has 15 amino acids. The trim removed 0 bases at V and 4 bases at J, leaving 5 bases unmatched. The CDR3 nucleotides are TGTGCCAGCAGCCAAGATCAGGGGGTCCCCTATGGCTACACCTTC. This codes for CASSQDQGVPYGYTF.

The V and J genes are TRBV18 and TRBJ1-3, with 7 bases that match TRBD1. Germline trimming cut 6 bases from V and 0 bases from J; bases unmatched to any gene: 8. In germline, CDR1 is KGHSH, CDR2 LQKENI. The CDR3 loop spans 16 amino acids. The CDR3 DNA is TGTGCCAGCTCTGCGGGACAGCCCAGCTCTGGAAACACCATATATTTT. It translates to CASSAGQPSSGNTIYF.

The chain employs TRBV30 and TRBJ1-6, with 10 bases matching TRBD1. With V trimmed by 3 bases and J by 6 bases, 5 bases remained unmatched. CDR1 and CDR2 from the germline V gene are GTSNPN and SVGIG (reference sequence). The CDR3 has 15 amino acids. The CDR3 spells CAWSLGQGPNSPLHF. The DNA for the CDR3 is TGTGCCTGGAGCCTGGGACAGGGGCCTAATTCACCCCTCCACTTT.

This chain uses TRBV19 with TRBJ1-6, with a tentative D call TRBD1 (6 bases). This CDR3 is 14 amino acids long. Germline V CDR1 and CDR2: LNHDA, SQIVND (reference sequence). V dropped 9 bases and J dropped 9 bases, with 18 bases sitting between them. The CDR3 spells CASVRQEGTSPLHF. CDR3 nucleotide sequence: TGTGCCAGCGTCCGACAGGAAGGAACTTCACCCCTCCACTTT.

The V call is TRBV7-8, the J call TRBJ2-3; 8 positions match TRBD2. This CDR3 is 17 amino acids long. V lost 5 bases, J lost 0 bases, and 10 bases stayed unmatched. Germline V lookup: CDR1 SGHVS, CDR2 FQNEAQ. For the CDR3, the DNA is TGTGCCAGCAGCCCCTCGGATAAGCGGGGGAGCACAGATACGCAGTATTTT. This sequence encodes CASSPSDKRGSTDTQYF.